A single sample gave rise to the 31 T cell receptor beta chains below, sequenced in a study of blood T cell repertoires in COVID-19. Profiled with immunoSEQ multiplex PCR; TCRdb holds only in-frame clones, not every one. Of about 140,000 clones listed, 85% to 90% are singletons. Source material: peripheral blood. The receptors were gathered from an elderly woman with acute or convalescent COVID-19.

CDR3 amino acids: CASRVEGLGTEAFF. The CDR3 DNA follows: TGTGCCAGCAGAGTAGAGGGCCTAGGGACTGAAGCTTTCTTT. The chain is built from TRBV6-5 and TRBJ1-1; D remains unclear. This CDR3 is built from 14 residues. CDR1 and CDR2 (germline): MNHEY, SVGAGI. The V end was cut by 6 bases, the J end by 5 bases, with 16 bases between.

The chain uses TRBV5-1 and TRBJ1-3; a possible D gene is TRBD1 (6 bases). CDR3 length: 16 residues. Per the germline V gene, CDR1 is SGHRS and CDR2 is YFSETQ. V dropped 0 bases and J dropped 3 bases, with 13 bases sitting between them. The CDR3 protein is CASSLAGQGYGNTIYF. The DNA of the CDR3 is TGCGCCAGCAGCTTGGCCGGGCAGGGGTATGGAAACACCATATATTTT.

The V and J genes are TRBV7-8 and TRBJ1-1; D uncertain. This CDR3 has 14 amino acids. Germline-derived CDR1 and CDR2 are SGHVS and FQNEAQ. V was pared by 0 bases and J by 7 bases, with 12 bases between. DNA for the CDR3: TGTGCCAGCAGCTTAGCGGAATGGCGGATTGAAGCTTTCTTT. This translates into CASSLAEWRIEAFF.

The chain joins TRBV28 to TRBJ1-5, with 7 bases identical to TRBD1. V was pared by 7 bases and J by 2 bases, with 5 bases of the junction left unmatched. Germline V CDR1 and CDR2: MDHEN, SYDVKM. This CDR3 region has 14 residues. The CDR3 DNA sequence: TGTGCCAGCATTAAGGGACAGCGCAATCAGCCCCAGCATTTT. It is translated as CASIKGQRNQPQHF.

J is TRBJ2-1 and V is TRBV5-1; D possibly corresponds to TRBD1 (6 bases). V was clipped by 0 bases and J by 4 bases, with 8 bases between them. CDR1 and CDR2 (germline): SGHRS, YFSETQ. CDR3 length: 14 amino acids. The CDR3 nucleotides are TGCGCCAGCAGCTTGGGGGACATATACAATGAGCAGTTCTTC. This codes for CASSLGDIYNEQFF.

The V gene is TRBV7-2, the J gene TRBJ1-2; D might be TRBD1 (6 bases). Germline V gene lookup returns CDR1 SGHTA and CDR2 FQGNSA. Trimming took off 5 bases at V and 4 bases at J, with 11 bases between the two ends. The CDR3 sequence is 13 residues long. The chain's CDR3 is CASSPDRTYGYTF. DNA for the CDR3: TGTGCCAGCAGCCCCGACAGGACCTATGGCTACACCTTC.

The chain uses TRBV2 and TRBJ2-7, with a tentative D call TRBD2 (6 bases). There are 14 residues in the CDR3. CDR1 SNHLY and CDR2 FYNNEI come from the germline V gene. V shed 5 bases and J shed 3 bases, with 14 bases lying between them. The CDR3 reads CASSYGGINYEQYF. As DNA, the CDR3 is TGTGCCAGCAGTTATGGGGGGATCAACTACGAGCAGTACTTC. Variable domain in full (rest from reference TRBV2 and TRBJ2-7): EPEVTQTPSHQVTQMGQEVILRCVPISNHLYFYWYRQILGQKVEFLVSFYNNEISEKSEIFDDQFSVERPDGSNFTLKIRSTKLEDSAMYFCASSYGGINYEQYFGPGTRLTVT.

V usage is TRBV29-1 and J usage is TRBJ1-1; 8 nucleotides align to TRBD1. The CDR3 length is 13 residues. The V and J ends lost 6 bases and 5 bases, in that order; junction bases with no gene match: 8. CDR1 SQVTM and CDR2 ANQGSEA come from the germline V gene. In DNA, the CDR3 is TGCAGCGTCGGACAGGGTCGGGGTACTGAAGCTTTCTTT. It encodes CSVGQGRGTEAFF. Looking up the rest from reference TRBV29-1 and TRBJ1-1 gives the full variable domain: SAVISQKPSRDICQRGTSLTIQCQVDSQVTMMFWYRQQPGQSLTLIATANQGSEATYESGFVIDKFPISRPNLTFSTLTVSNMSPEDSSIYLCSVGQGRGTEAFFGQGTRLTVV.

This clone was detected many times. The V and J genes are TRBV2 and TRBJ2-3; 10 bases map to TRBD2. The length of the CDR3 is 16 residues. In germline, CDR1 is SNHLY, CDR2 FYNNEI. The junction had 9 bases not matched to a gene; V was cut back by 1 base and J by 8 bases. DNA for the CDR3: TGTGCCAGCAGTGAAGATTCTCCTAGCGGGGGAGGTACGCAGTATTTT. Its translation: CASSEDSPSGGGTQYF.

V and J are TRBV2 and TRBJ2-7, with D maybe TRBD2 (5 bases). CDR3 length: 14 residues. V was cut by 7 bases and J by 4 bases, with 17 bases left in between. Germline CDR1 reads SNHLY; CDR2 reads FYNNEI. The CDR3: CASTFRERQYEQYF. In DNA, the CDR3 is TGTGCCAGCACATTCCGGGAAAGACAATACGAGCAGTACTTC. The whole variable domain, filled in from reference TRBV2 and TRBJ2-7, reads EPEVTQTPSHQVTQMGQEVILRCVPISNHLYFYWYRQILGQKVEFLVSFYNNEISEKSEIFDDQFSVERPDGSNFTLKIRSTKLEDSAMYFCASTFRERQYEQYFGPGTRLTVT.

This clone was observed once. This CDR3 reads CASSETVRDRDTGELFF. In DNA form, the CDR3 reads TGTGCCAGCAGCGAAACCGTCCGGGACAGAGACACCGGGGAGCTGTTTTTT. The rearrangement uses TRBV7-3 and TRBJ2-2, with TRBD1 matching over 7 bases. The V gene's germline CDR1 is SGHTA and CDR2 FQGTGA. The ends lost 5 bases at V and 3 bases at J; junction bases unmatched: 12. This CDR3 has 17 amino acids.

The CDR3 DNA reads as TGCGCCAGCAGCCAAAATGTCATGAACACTGAAGCTTTCTTT. Amino acids: CASSQNVMNTEAFF. J is TRBJ1-1 and V is TRBV5-1, with unresolved D. CDR1 is SGHRS and CDR2 is YFSETQ in the germline V gene. There are 14 residues in the CDR3. Deletions cut 4 bases from V and 0 bases from J, with 10 bases between.

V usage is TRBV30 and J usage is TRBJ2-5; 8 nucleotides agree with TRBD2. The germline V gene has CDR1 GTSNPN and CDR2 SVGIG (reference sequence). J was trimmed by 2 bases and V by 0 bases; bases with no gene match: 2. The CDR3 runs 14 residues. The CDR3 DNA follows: TGTGCCTGGAGTGTAGCGGGGGTACAAGAGACCCAGTACTTC. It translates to CAWSVAGVQETQYF.

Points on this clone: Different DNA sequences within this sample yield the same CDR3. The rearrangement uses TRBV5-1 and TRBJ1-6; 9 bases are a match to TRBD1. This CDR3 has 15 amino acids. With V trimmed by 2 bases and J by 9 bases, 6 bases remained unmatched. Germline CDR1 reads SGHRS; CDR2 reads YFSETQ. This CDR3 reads CASSLWGQGGSPLHF. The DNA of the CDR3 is TGCGCCAGCAGCTTATGGGGACAGGGCGGTTCACCCCTCCACTTT.

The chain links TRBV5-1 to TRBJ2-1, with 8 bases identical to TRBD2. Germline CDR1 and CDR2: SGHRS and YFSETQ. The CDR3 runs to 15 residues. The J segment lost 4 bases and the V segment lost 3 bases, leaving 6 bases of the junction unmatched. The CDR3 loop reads CASSWTAGDYNEQFF. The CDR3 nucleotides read TGCGCCAGCAGCTGGACAGCGGGGGATTACAATGAGCAGTTCTTC.

The CDR3 DNA is TGTGCCTGGAGTAGCTTCGCTCTGGCGGGGGGAAACACCATATATTTT. This sequence encodes CAWSSFALAGGNTIYF. The gene calls are TRBV30 and TRBJ1-3; D is undetermined. Germline V gene sequence: CDR1 GTSNPN, CDR2 SVGIG (reference sequence). The germline V and J ends were trimmed by 2 bases and 4 bases, with 18 bases remaining between them. This CDR3 has 16 amino acids.

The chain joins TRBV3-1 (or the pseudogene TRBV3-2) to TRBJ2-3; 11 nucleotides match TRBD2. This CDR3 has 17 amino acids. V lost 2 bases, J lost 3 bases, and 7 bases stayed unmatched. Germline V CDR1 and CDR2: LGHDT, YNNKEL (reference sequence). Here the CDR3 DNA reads TGTGCCAGCAGCCAAAAGAGCACTAGCGGGGGAACAGATACGCAGTATTTT. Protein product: CASSQKSTSGGTDTQYF.

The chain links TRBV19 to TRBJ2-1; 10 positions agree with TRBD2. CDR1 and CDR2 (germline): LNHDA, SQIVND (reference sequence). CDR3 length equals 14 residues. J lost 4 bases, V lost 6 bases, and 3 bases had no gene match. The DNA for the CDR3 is TGTGCCAGTAGAAGTAGCGGGGGGTACAATGAGCAGTTCTTC. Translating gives CASRSSGGYNEQFF.

This chain's CDR3 is CASSTDSGAIFNEQFF. CDR3 in DNA: TGCGCCAGCAGCACGGATAGCGGGGCCATTTTCAATGAGCAGTTCTTC. The chain is built from TRBV5-1 and TRBJ2-1; TRBD2 matches at 8 bases. V trimming: 4 bases; J trimming: 6 bases; junction bases outside the gene matches: 12. Germline loops: CDR1 SGHRS, CDR2 YFSETQ. CDR3 length: 16 residues.

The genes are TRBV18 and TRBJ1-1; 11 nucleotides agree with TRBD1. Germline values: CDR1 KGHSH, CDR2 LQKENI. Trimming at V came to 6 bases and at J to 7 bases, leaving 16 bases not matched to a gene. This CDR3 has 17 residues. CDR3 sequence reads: CASSSLGTGGRGREAFF. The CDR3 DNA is TGTGCCAGCTCGTCACTGGGGACAGGGGGTCGGGGCCGTGAAGCTTTCTTT.

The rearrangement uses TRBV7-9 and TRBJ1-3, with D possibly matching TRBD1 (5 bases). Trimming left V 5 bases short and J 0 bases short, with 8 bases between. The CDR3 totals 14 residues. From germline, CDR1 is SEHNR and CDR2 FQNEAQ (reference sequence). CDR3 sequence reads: CASSPDSSGNTIYF. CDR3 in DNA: TGTGCCAGCAGCCCCGACAGCTCTGGAAACACCATATATTTT.

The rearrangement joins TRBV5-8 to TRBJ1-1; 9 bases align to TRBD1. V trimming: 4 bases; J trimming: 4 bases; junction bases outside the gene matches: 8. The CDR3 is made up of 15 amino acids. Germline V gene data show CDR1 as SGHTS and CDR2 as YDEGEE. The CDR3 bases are TGTGCCAGCAGCCTCCGGGACAGGGAGGGCACTGAAGCTTTCTTT. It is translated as CASSLRDREGTEAFF.

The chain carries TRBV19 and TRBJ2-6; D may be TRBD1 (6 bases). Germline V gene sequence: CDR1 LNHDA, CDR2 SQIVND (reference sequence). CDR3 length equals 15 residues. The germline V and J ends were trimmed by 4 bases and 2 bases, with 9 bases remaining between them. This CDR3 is CASSSHRAGANVLTF. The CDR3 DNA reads TGTGCCAGTAGTAGCCACAGGGCTGGGGCCAACGTCCTGACTTTC.

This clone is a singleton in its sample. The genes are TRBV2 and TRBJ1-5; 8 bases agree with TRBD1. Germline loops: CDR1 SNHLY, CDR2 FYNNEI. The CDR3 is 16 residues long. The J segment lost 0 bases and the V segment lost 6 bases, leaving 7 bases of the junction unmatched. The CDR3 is CASSQGAPYSNQPQHF. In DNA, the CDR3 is TGTGCCAGCAGCCAGGGGGCCCCTTATAGCAATCAGCCCCAGCATTTT.

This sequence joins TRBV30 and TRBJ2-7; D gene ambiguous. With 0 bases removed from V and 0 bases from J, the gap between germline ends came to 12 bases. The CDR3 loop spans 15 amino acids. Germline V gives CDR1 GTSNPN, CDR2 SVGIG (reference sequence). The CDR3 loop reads CAWSVGQPSSYEQYF. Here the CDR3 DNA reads TGTGCCTGGAGTGTAGGTCAGCCTAGCTCCTACGAGCAGTACTTC.

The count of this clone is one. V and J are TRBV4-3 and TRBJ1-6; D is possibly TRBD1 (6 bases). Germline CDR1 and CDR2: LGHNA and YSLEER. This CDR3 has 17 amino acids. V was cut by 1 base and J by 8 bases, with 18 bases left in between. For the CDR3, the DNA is TGCGCCAGCAGCCAAGTCACAGGGTATTTCGGCGATTCACCCCTCCACTTT. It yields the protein CASSQVTGYFGDSPLHF.

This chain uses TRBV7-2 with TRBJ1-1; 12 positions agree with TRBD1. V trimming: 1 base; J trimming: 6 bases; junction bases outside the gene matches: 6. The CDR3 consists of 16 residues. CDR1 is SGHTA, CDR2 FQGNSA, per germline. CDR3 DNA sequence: TGTGCCAGCAGCTTAGGGTCCGGGACAGGGGGCTCTGAAGCTTTCTTT. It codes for CASSLGSGTGGSEAFF.

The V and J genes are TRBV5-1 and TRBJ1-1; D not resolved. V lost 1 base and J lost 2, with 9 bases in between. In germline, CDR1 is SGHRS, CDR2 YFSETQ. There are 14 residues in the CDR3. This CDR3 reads CASSLRNINTEAFF. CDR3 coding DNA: TGCGCCAGCAGCTTGCGTAATATTAACACTGAAGCTTTCTTT.

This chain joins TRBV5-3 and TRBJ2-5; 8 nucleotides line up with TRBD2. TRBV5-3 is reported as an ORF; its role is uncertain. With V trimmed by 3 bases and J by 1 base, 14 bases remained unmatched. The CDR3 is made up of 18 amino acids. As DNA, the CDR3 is TGTGCCAGAAGCTCCGGGACTAGGTTTTTCCCCGGCCAAGAGACCCAGTACTTC. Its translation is CARSSGTRFFPGQETQYF.

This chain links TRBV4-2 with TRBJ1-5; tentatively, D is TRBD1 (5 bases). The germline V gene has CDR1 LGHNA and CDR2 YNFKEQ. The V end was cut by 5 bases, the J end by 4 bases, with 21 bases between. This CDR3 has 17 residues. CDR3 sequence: CASSASSGQGPNQPQHF. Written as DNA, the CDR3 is TGTGCCAGCAGCGCCTCGAGCGGGCAGGGACCTAATCAGCCCCAGCATTTT.

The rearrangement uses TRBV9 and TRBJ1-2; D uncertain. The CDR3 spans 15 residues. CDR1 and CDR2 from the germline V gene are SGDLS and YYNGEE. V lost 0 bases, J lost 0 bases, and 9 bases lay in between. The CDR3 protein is CASSVGAGANYGYTF. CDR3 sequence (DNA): TGTGCCAGCAGCGTAGGGGCAGGTGCTAACTATGGCTACACCTTC.